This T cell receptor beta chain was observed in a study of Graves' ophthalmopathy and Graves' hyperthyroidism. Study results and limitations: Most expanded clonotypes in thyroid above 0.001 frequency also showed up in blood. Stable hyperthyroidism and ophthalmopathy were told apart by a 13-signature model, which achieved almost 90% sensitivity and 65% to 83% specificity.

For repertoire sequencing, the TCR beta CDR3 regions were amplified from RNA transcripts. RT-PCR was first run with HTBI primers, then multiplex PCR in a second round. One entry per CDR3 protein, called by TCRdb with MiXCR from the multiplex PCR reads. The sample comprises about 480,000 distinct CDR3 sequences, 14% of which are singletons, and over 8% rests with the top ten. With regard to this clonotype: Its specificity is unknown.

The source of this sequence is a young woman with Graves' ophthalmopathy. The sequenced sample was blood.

DNA for the CDR3: TGCGCCAGCAGCTCGACTAGCGGGATTCCAGAGACCCAGTACTTC. It encodes CASSSTSGIPETQYF. This rearrangement joins TRBV5-1 to TRBJ2-5; 11 bases are a match to TRBD2. Germline CDR1 SGHRS, CDR2 YFSETQ. Trimming took 3 bases from V and 4 from J; bases not matched to a gene: 5. This CDR3 is 15 amino acids long.